A single sample gave rise to the 28 T cell receptor beta chains below, sequenced in a study of tissue T cells after allogeneic stem cell transplantation. Using immunoSEQ multiplex PCR, the repertoire was profiled, and TCRdb retains in-frame clones only, with some absent. The data show some 48,000 clones, with approximately 73% seen just once and approximately 0.55% held by the top ten. Material: sorted cells pooled from one or two spleens. All receptors come from a pool of C57BL/6 mice in good health.

This clone appeared a few times. Here the gene names and germline are mouse. The sequenced fragment ends 1 residue before the CDR3 boundary, so the rest is inferred from the germline J gene. V is TRBV20 and J is TRBJ2-7; the D gene is possibly TRBD1 (5 bases). Deletions cut 0 bases from V and 2 bases from J, with 8 bases between. The CDR3 sequence is 13 residues long. The germline V gene has CDR1 GFQATS and CDR2 STVNSAI. Here the CDR3 reads CGARDQGPYEQYF. The sequenced CDR3 bases are TGTGGTGCTAGGGATCAGGGTCCCTATGAACAGTAC.

This clone was detected a few times. Gene names and germline match the mouse. Sequencing ends 1 residue short of the CDR3 end; the germline J gene provides the rest. The chain links TRBV31 to TRBJ2-1; TRBD2 matches at 9 bases. CDR1 GKSSPN and CDR2 SITVG come from the germline V gene. This CDR3 spans 15 amino acids. V gave up 0 bases and J gave up 3 bases; unmatched junction bases: 3. The CDR3 here is CAWSLGLGLYAEQFF. The covered CDR3 bases are TGTGCCTGGAGTCTGGGACTGGGCCTCTATGCTGAGCAGTTC.

About this clone itself: Gene names follow the mouse nomenclature. Within the sample, other DNA sequences also encode this same CDR3. The CDR3: CASSQEGTGGAERLFF. CDR3 DNA, as far as it was read: TGTGCCAGCAGCCAAGAGGGGACAGGGGGCGCCGAAAGATTATTT. V gene TRBV5 combines with J gene TRBJ1-4; TRBD1 agrees at 12 bases. Read coverage stops 1 residue before the CDR3 terminus; the germline J gene supplies the remainder. CDR3 length equals 16 residues. Germline V CDR1 and CDR2: LGHNA, YNLKQL (reference sequence). Unmatched junction bases numbered 3, after V lost 0 bases and J lost 7 bases.

A word on this clone: These gene names are mouse names. The read comes to an end 1 residue before the CDR3 does, leaving the germline J gene to fill in the end. The J gene is TRBJ2-1, the V gene TRBV19; 7 nucleotides match TRBD1. The V gene's germline CDR1 is FNHDT and CDR2 SITEND (reference sequence). This CDR3 spans 14 amino acids. V dropped 0 bases and J dropped 3; count of bases not matched to a gene: 0. The CDR3 is CASSIAGGYAEQFF. The covered CDR3 bases are TGTGCCAGCAGTATAGCAGGGGGCTATGCTGAGCAGTTC.

About this clone itself: Mouse germline and gene names are used. The CDR3 end falls 1 residue outside the read, so it is completed with the germline J gene. The rearrangement uses TRBV19 and TRBJ1-2; 9 bases agree with TRBD1. The CDR3 is 13 residues long. The germline V gene encodes CDR1 FNHDT and CDR2 SITEND (reference sequence). Trimming took 7 bases from V and 3 from J; bases not matched to a gene: 4. The DNA read from the CDR3 is TGTGCCAGCCGGGACAGGGATGACTCCGACTACACC. Encoded protein: CASRDRDDSDYT. The full CDR3 protein reads CASRDRDDSDYTF.

Comments on this clone: All gene names here are mouse names. The read is 1 residue too short to cover the CDR3 end, so that end is filled in from the germline J gene. V usage is TRBV5 and J usage is TRBJ2-5; perhaps TRBD1 as D (5 bases). Per the germline V gene, CDR1 is LGHNA and CDR2 is YNLKQL (reference sequence). With 2 bases removed from V and 3 bases from J, the gap between germline ends came to 6 bases. This CDR3 has 13 residues. CDR3 sequence reads: CASSQRQQDTQYF. CDR3 DNA, as far as it was read: TGTGCCAGCAGCCAAAGACAGCAAGACACCCAGTAC.

As concerns this clone: Gene names refer to mouse genes. From the germline J gene comes the end of the CDR3, since the read stops 1 residue before it. The rearrangement uses TRBV12-2 and TRBJ2-7, with D hard to call. V shed 0 bases and J shed 0 bases, with 5 bases lying between them. Germline CDR1 and CDR2: SGHLS and HYDKME. This CDR3 region has 13 residues. The CDR3 here is CASSLDNSYEQYF. CDR3 DNA (partial): TGTGCCAGCTCTCTCGACAACTCCTATGAACAGTAC.

A note on this clone: Gene names are the mouse ones. Sequencing ends 1 residue short of the CDR3 end; the germline J gene provides the rest. This chain uses TRBV16 with TRBJ2-2, with TRBD2 identical over 8 bases. Germline loops: CDR1 SGHSA, CDR2 FRNQAP. The CDR3 covers 16 residues. The J segment lost 1 base and the V segment lost 5 bases, leaving 6 bases of the junction unmatched. CDR3 DNA (partial): TGTGCAAGCAGCGGACCACTGGGGGAAAACACCGGGCAGCTCTAC. It yields the protein CASSGPLGENTGQLY. In full, the CDR3 is CASSGPLGENTGQLYF.

As to this clone: All gene names here are mouse names. The CDR3 is cut off 1 residue early in the read; its end comes from the germline J gene. The genes are TRBV13-2 and TRBJ2-2; 7 bases map to TRBD1. The germline CDR1 and CDR2 sequences are NNHNN and SYGAGS (reference sequence). This CDR3 has 15 amino acids. The ends lost 3 bases at V and 6 bases at J; junction bases unmatched: 8. The CDR3 region is CASGAAGQGAGQLYF. The sequenced CDR3 bases are TGTGCCAGCGGTGCCGCCGGGCAGGGGGCCGGGCAGCTCTAC.

This clone was picked up a small number of times. The genes and germline here are from mouse. The read ends 1 residue before the CDR3 terminus; that terminus is restored from the germline J gene. The V gene is TRBV2, the J gene TRBJ1-4, with a possible D match to TRBD1 (5 bases). Germline V lookup: CDR1 LGHNA, CDR2 YSYQKL. V was cut by 3 bases and J by 0 bases, with 17 bases left in between. This CDR3 is 18 amino acids long. The chain's CDR3 is CASSQVSDTQISNERLFF. CDR3 bases read: TGTGCCAGCAGCCAGGTCTCGGACACCCAAATTTCCAACGAAAGATTATTT.

For this clone: Mouse gene names and germline throughout. The read is 1 residue too short to cover the CDR3 end, so that end is filled in from the germline J gene. The genes are TRBV1 and TRBJ2-5, with 11 bases identical to TRBD2. Germline CDR1 reads NSQYPW; CDR2 reads LRSPGD (reference sequence). J lost 6 bases, V lost 4 bases, and 6 bases had no gene match. This CDR3 has 15 residues. The sequenced part of the CDR3 DNA is TGCACCTGCAGTGTAACTGGGGGGGCGCGGGACACCCAGTAC. This sequence encodes CTCSVTGGARDTQY. The whole CDR3 sequence reads CTCSVTGGARDTQYF.

Notes on this clone: The germline and genes are mouse ones. The read gets to within 1 residue of the CDR3 end, and the germline J gene fills in the rest. The chain joins TRBV5 to TRBJ2-5, with TRBD2 matching over 9 bases. Germline lookup yields CDR1 LGHNA and CDR2 YNLKQL (reference sequence). CDR3 length: 18 amino acids. With V trimmed by 2 bases and J by 0 bases, 9 bases remained unmatched. The sequenced part of the CDR3 DNA is TGTGCCAGCAGCCAAAAACCCCTGGGGGGGATTAACCAAGACACCCAGTAC. This gives the protein CASSQKPLGGINQDTQY. The full CDR3 sequence reads CASSQKPLGGINQDTQYF.

This clone appeared a single time. Gene names are mouse gene names. With the read ending 1 residue before the CDR3 end, the germline J gene is used to fill in that end. The rearrangement links TRBV4 to TRBJ2-2; D gene unclear. Per germline, CDR1 LGHDT and CDR2 YNNKQL (reference sequence). The CDR3 consists of 15 residues. V lost 3 bases and J 0 bases, leaving 8 bases between the germline ends. The CDR3 is CASSYRGANTGQLYF. The sequenced part of the CDR3 DNA is TGTGCCAGCAGCTACCGGGGAGCAAACACCGGGCAGCTCTAC.

This clone appeared a single time. Gene names are the mouse ones. The CDR3 extends 1 residue past the end of the read, so its final part is completed from the germline J gene. The rearrangement joins TRBV13-2 to TRBJ1-1; 9 bases fit TRBD1. The CDR3 length is 14 residues. Germline lookup yields CDR1 NNHNN and CDR2 SYGAGS (reference sequence). After removal of 5 bases from V and 1 base from J, the junction contained 3 bases not matched to a gene. CDR3 in amino acids: CASGSDRGNTEVFF. The covered CDR3 bases are TGTGCCAGCGGCTCGGACAGGGGGAACACAGAAGTCTTC.

The table lists this clone with a few counts. Gene names are mouse gene names. The read stops 1 residue short of the end of the CDR3; the missing end is completed from the germline J gene. The chain is built from TRBV1 and TRBJ2-1; D could derive from TRBD1 or TRBD2 (6 bases each). Deletions cut 0 bases from V and 7 bases from J, with 13 bases between. In germline, CDR1 is NSQYPW, CDR2 LRSPGD (reference sequence). The CDR3 contains 15 residues. The sequenced CDR3 bases are TGCACCTGCAGTGCAGAGGCGGGGGCTGGAGCTGAGCAGTTC. As protein: CTCSAEAGAGAEQF. In full, the CDR3 reads CTCSAEAGAGAEQFF.

To note about this clone: These gene names are mouse names. Coverage ceases 1 residue before the CDR3 finishes, and the germline J gene fills in the end. The chain recombines TRBV19 with TRBJ1-4, with 9 bases lining up with TRBD1. The CDR3 runs to 15 residues. V lost 1 base and J lost 7; bases outside the gene matches: 5. Germline V gives CDR1 FNHDT, CDR2 SITEND (reference sequence). CDR3 loop: CASSINRGPGERLFF. The covered CDR3 bases are TGTGCCAGCAGTATAAACAGGGGGCCCGGCGAAAGATTATTT.

As to this clone: Gene and germline names: mouse. The read ends 1 residue early relative to the CDR3; the germline J gene fills the gap. This rearrangement joins TRBV19 to TRBJ2-1, with D unclear. V dropped 5 bases and J dropped 2 bases, with 5 bases sitting between them. Germline V gene lookup returns CDR1 FNHDT and CDR2 SITEND (reference sequence). The CDR3 consists of 12 residues. The sequenced part of the CDR3 DNA is TGTGCCAGCAGGCAAGACTATGCTGAGCAGTTC. Translated, it gives CASRQDYAEQF. In full, the CDR3 is CASRQDYAEQFF.

This clone was recorded a few times. Gene and germline names: mouse. Coverage ceases 1 residue before the CDR3 finishes, and the germline J gene fills in the end. The rearrangement uses TRBV31 and TRBJ2-7, with 8 positions matching TRBD2. The V gene's germline CDR1 is GKSSPN and CDR2 SITVG. Trimming took 0 bases from V and 7 from J; bases not matched to a gene: 2. The length of the CDR3 is 12 residues. Here the CDR3 reads CAWSLTGEEQYF. The DNA read from the CDR3 is TGTGCCTGGAGTCTGACTGGGGAAGAACAGTAC.

For this clone: Gene labels here are mouse ones. The observed sequence ends 1 residue before the CDR3 terminus, with the missing tail filled in from the germline J gene. This sequence joins TRBV5 and TRBJ1-1, with 9 bases that match TRBD1. Germline-derived CDR1 and CDR2 are LGHNA and YNLKQL (reference sequence). CDR3 length: 14 amino acids. The V segment lost 2 bases and the J segment 3 bases; nucleotides outside the gene matches: 1. CDR3 bases read: TGTGCCAGCAGCCAAAGGACAGGGGACACAGAAGTCTTC. It codes for CASSQRTGDTEVF. The complete CDR3 reads CASSQRTGDTEVFF.

This clone occurred once. Gene names denote mouse genes. The CDR3 end falls 1 residue outside the read, so it is completed with the germline J gene. The rearrangement links TRBV1 to TRBJ2-2; D unresolved. Germline V CDR1 and CDR2: NSQYPW, LRSPGD (reference sequence). V was cut by 1 base and J by 0 bases, with 6 bases left in between. The CDR3 has 15 amino acids. The covered CDR3 bases are TGCACCTGCAGTGCAGTCACCTCAAACACCGGGCAGCTCTAC. Translated, it gives CTCSAVTSNTGQLY. Given in full, the CDR3 is CTCSAVTSNTGQLYF.

About this clone itself: The germline and genes are mouse ones. Coverage ceases 1 residue before the CDR3 finishes, and the germline J gene fills in the end. This chain connects TRBV13-3 to TRBJ2-4; D possibly matches TRBD1 or TRBD2 (6 bases each). Germline V gene sequence: CDR1 NNHDY, CDR2 SYVADS. The CDR3 length is 15 residues. Trimming took off 1 base at V and 1 base at J, with 10 bases between the two ends. The CDR3 bases that were read are TGTGCCAGCAGTGATCGGGGGCCGGGTCAAAACACCTTGTAC. Protein: CASSDRGPGQNTLY. The whole CDR3 reads CASSDRGPGQNTLYF. Variable domain in full (rest from reference TRBV13-3 and TRBJ2-4): EAAVTQSPRSKVAVTGGKVTLSCHQTNNHDYMYWYRQDTGHGLRLIHYSYVADSTEKGDIPDGYKASRPSQENFSLILELASLSQTAVYFCASSDRGPGQNTLYFGAGTRLSVL.

This clone was counted only a few times. Each gene name is a mouse one. The missing CDR3 end, 1 residue past where the read stops, is filled in from the germline J gene. The chain has TRBV19 and TRBJ1-5; D unclear. V dropped 3 bases and J dropped 0 bases, with 10 bases sitting between them. This CDR3 has 15 residues. The germline CDR1 and CDR2 sequences are FNHDT and SITEND (reference sequence). The CDR3 loop is CASSKTRSNNQAPLF. The covered CDR3 bases are TGTGCCAGCAGTAAAACCCGCAGTAACAACCAGGCTCCGCTT.

This clone occurred a few times. Gene names follow the mouse nomenclature. The CDR3 goes on 1 residue after the read ends, and that part is filled in from the germline J gene. The rearrangement joins TRBV17 to TRBJ1-2, with D maybe TRBD1 (5 bases). The CDR3 spans 13 residues. The V and J ends lost 9 bases and 0 bases respectively, with 11 bases between them. CDR1 and CDR2 from the germline V gene are MNHDT and YYDKIL. The CDR3 bases that were read are TGTGCTAGAAGTGGGGCCACAAACTCCGACTACACC. Protein: CARSGATNSDYT. The complete CDR3 protein is CARSGATNSDYTF.

In the case of this clone: The genes are named according to mouse. The read halts 1 residue ahead of the CDR3 end, with the missing end drawn from the germline J gene. This chain uses TRBV14 with TRBJ2-5; D is perhaps TRBD1 (5 bases). Trimming removed 1 base at V and 2 bases at J, with 5 bases between. The CDR3 length is 13 residues. The V gene's germline CDR1 is SGHDT and CDR2 FRDEAV. CDR3 DNA (partial): TGTGCCAGCAGTTTCAGGGGCCAAGACACCCAGTAC. Amino acids: CASSFRGQDTQY. From start to end, the CDR3 is CASSFRGQDTQYF. The full variable domain, completed using reference TRBV14 and TRBJ2-5, is EAGVTQSPRYAVLQEGQAVSFWCDPISGHDTLYWYQQPRDQGPQLLVYFRDEAVIDNSQLPSDRFSAVRPKGTNSTLKIQSAKQGDTATYLCASSFRGQDTQYFGPGTRLLVL.

About this clone itself: Mouse gene names apply. The CDR3 is cut off 1 residue early in the read; its end comes from the germline J gene. The V gene is TRBV13-1, the J gene TRBJ2-7; D unresolved. This CDR3 contains 14 residues. Germline V gene sequence: CDR1 NSHNY, CDR2 SYGAGN. The V end was cut by 3 bases, the J end by 0 bases, with 10 bases between. Partial CDR3 DNA: TGTGCCAGCAGTGGTCAGGCCTTCTCCTATGAACAGTAC. Translation gives CASSGQAFSYEQY. The complete CDR3 protein is CASSGQAFSYEQYF.

Regarding this clone: Gene labels here are mouse ones. The CDR3 extends 1 residue past the end of the read, so its final part is completed from the germline J gene. The chain links TRBV19 to TRBJ2-4; TRBD2 agrees at 9 bases. The CDR3 extends over 16 amino acids. J was trimmed by 2 bases and V by 2 bases; bases with no gene match: 6. Germline V gene sequence: CDR1 FNHDT, CDR2 SITEND (reference sequence). The CDR3 loop is CASSIVGGRDQNTLYF. The CDR3 DNA, read in part, is TGTGCCAGCAGTATTGTGGGGGGGCGTGATCAAAACACCTTGTAC.

This clone has a single count. The gene names here belong to mouse. The read ends 1 residue before the CDR3 terminus; that terminus is restored from the germline J gene. This sequence joins TRBV5 and TRBJ2-3; 9 bases match TRBD1. Unmatched junction bases numbered 4, after V lost 0 bases and J lost 3 bases. Germline V gene sequence: CDR1 LGHNA, CDR2 YNLKQL (reference sequence). This CDR3 has 16 residues. The part of the CDR3 DNA that was read is TGTGCCAGCAGCCAAGAGGGACAGGGAGGAGCAGAAACGCTGTAT. Residues: CASSQEGQGGAETLY. Given in full, the CDR3 is CASSQEGQGGAETLYF.

For this clone: Germline and genes here are mouse. The read ends 1 residue shy of where the CDR3 ends; the end is completed using the germline J gene. The chain carries TRBV19 and TRBJ1-1, with no clear D. The CDR3 spans 14 residues. Germline CDR1 FNHDT, CDR2 SITEND (reference sequence). The germline V and J ends were trimmed by 0 bases and 1 base, with 7 bases remaining between them. The sequenced CDR3 bases are TGTGCCAGCAGTATAGTTCTGGGGAACACAGAAGTCTTC. Translating it yields CASSIVLGNTEVF. The whole CDR3 protein is CASSIVLGNTEVFF.